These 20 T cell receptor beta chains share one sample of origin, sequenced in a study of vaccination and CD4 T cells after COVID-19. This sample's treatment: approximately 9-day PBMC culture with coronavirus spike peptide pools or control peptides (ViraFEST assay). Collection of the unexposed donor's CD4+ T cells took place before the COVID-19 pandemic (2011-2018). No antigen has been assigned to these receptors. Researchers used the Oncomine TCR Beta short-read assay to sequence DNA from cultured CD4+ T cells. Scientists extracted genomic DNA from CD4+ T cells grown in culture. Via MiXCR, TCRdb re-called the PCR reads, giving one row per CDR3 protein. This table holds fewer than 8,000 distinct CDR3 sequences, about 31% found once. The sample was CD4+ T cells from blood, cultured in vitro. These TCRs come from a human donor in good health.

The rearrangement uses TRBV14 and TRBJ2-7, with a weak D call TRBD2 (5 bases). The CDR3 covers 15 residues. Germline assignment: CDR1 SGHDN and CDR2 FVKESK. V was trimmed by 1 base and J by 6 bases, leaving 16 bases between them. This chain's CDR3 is CASSQGRGLVGEQYF. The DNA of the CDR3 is TGTGCCAGCAGCCAAGGGAGAGGGTTGGTTGGCGAGCAGTACTTC.

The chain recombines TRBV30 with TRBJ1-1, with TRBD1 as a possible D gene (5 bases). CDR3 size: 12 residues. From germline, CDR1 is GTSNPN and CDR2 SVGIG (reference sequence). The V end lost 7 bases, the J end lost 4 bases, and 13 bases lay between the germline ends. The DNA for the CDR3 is TGTGCCTCCCAGGGAGGACCCACTGAAGCTTTCTTT. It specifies CASQGGPTEAFF.

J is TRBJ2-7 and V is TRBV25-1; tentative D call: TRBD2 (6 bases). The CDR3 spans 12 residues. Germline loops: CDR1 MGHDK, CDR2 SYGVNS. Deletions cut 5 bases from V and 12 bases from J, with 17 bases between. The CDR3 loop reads CASSSPEGSRYF. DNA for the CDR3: TGTGCCAGCAGTTCCCCGGAGGGTTCACGGTACTTC.

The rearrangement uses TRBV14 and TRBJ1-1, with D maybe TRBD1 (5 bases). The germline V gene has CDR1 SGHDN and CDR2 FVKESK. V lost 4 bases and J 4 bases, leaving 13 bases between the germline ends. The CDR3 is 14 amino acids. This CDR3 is CASSLAPGVTEAFF. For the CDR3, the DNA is TGTGCCAGCAGCCTGGCCCCGGGGGTCACTGAAGCTTTCTTT.

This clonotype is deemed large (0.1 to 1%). The CDR3 DNA follows: TGTGCCAGCAGCACGGGACACCCCCTGCCCCTCCACTTT. Protein product: CASSTGHPLPLHF. The chain links TRBV6-1 to TRBJ1-6; a possible D gene is TRBD1 (6 bases). CDR1 is MNHNS, CDR2 SASEGT, per germline. Between the trimmed V and J ends, which lost 6 bases and 13 bases, there was a span of 16 bases. This CDR3 is built from 13 residues.

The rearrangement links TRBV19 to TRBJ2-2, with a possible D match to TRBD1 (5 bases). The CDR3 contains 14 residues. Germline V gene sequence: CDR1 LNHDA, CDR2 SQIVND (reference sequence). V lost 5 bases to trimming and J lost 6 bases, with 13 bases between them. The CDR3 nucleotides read TGTGCCAGTAGTCCTCGCAGGGAAGCCGGGGAGCTGTTTTTT. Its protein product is CASSPRREAGELFF. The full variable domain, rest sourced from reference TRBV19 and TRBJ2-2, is DGGITQSPKYLFRKEGQNVTLSCEQNLNHDAMYWYRQDPGQGLRLIYYSQIVNDFQKGDIAEGYSVSREKKESFPLTVTSAQKNPTAFYLCASSPRREAGELFFGEGSRLTVL.

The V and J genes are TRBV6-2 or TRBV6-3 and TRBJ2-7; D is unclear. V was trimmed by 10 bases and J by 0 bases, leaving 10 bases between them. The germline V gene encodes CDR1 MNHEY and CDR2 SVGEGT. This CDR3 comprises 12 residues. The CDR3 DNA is TGTGCCATCCGGGCCTCCTCCTACGAGCAGTACTTC. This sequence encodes CAIRASSYEQYF.

CDR3 DNA: TGCAGTGTACACAGGGGGCGCACAGATACGCAGTATTTT. Translated: CSVHRGRTDTQYF. J is TRBJ2-3 and V is TRBV20-1, with 9 bases identical to TRBD1. The CDR3 has 13 amino acids. With 7 bases clipped from V and 1 base from J, the junction kept 3 bases outside the gene matches. Germline V lookup: CDR1 DFQATT, CDR2 SNEGSKA (reference sequence).

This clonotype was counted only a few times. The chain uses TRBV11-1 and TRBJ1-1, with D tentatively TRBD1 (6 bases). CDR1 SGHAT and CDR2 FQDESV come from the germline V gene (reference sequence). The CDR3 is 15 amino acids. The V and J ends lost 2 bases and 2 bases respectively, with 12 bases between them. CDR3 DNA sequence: TGTGCCAGCAGCTTAATGCCAGGGGCCAACACTGAAGCTTTCTTT. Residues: CASSLMPGANTEAFF.

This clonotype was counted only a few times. The CDR3 bases are TGTGCCAGCAGCTCCGGAGGGCCCCCAGATACGCAGTATTTT. This translates into CASSSGGPPDTQYF. V and J are TRBV7-3 and TRBJ2-3; tentatively, D is TRBD2 (6 bases). The germline V gene encodes CDR1 SGHTA and CDR2 FQGTGA. V was trimmed by 4 bases and J by 4 bases, leaving 12 bases between them. CDR3 size: 14 residues.

The CDR3 loop reads CASSIGTAIYEQYF. The CDR3 DNA is TGTGCCAGTAGTATCGGGACAGCTATCTACGAGCAGTACTTC. The rearrangement links TRBV19 to TRBJ2-7; TRBD1 aligns across 7 bases. V was clipped by 3 bases and J by 3 bases; unmatched bases: 5. The CDR3 is 14 amino acids. Looked up from germline, CDR1 is LNHDA and CDR2 is SQIVND (reference sequence).

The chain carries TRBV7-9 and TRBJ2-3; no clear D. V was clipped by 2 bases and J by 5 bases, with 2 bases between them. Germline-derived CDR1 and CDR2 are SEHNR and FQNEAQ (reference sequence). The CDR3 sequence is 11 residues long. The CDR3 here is CASSLKDTQYF. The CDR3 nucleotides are TGTGCCAGCAGCTTAAAAGATACGCAGTATTTT.

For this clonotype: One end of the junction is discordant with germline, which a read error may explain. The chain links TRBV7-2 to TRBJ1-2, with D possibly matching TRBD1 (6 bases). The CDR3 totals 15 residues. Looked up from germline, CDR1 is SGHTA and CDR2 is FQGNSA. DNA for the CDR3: TGTGCCAGCAGCTTCGGTTTACAGGGTAACTACGGCTACACCTTC. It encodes CASSFGLQGNYGYTF.

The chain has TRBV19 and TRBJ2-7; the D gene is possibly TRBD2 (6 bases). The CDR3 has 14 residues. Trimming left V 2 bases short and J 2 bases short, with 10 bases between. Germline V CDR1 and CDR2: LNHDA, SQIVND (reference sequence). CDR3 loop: CASSIRRATYEQYF. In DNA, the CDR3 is TGTGCCAGTAGTATAAGGAGGGCTACCTACGAGCAGTACTTC.

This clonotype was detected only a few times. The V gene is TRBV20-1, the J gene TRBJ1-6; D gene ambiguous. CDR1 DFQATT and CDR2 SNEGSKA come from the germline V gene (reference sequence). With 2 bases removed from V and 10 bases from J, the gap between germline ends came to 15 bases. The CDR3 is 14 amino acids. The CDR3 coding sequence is TGCAGTGCTAGACAAACACCAGGATGGTCACCCCTCCACTTT. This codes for CSARQTPGWSPLHF.

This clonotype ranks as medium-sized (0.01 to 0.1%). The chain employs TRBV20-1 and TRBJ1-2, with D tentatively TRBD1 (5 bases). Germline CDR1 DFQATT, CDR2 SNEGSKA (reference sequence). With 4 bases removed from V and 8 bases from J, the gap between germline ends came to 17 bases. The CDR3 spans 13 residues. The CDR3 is CSATTGTQTGYTF. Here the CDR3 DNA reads TGCAGTGCTACGACCGGGACCCAAACGGGCTACACCTTC.

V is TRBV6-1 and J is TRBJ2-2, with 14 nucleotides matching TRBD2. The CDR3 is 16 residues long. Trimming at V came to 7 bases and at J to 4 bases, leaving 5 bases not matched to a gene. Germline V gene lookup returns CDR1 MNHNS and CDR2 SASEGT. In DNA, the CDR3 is TGTGCCAGCAAATTAGGGACTAGCGGGAGCACCGGGGAGCTGTTTTTT. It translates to CASKLGTSGSTGELFF.

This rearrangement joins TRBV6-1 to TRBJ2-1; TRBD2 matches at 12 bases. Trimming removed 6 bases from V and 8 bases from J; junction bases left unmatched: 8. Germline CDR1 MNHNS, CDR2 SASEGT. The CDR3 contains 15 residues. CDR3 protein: CASSPRLAGVHEQFF. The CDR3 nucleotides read TGTGCCAGCAGCCCACGACTAGCGGGAGTGCATGAGCAGTTCTTC.

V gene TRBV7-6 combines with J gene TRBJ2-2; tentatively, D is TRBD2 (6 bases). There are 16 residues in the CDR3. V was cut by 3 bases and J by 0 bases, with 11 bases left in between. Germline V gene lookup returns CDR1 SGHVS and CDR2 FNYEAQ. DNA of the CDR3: TGTGCCAGCAGCTTGGGAGCGGGTTCGAACACCGGGGAGCTGTTTTTT. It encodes CASSLGAGSNTGELFF.

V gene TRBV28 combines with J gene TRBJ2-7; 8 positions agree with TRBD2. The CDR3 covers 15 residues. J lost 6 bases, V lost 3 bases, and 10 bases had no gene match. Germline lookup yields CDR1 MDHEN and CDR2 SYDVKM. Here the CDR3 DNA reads TGTGCCAGCAGTTTCGTAGGACTAGCCTCTTCCGAGCAGTACTTC. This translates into CASSFVGLASSEQYF.